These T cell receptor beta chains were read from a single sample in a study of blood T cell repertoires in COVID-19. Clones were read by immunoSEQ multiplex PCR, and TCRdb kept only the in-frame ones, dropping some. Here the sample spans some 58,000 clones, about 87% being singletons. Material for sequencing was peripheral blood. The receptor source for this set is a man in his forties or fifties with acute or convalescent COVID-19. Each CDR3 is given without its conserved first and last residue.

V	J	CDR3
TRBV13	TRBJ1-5	ASSYTGNQPQH
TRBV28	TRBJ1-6	ASSLRGGSGNNSPLH
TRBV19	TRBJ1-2	ASSMQGANYGYT
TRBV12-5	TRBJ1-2	ASGLVPGSPGSYT
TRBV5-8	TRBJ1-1	ASSSGQGAGTEAF
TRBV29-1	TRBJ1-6	SVKSIENSPLH
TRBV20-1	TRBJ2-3	SAPDTDTQY
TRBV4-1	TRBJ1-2	ASSHRQGPGYT
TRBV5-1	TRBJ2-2	ASSPTSGGLNTGELF
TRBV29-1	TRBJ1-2	SVEGTGDEYT
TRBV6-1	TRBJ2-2	ASSARQGQGNTGELF
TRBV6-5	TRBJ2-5	ASSHTAETQY